What follows are 23 T cell receptor beta chains derived from one specimen sequenced in a study of blood T cell repertoires in COVID-19. Using immunoSEQ multiplex PCR, the repertoire was profiled, and TCRdb retains in-frame clones only, with some absent. The profile covers tens of thousands of clones, with 75% to 90% appearing a single time and 1.3% taken by the ten largest. The sample comprised peripheral blood. The source is a woman at least 80 years old with acute or convalescent COVID-19.

This chain links TRBV4-1 with TRBJ2-7, with 7 bases aligning to TRBD1. Germline values: CDR1 MGHRA, CDR2 YSYEKL. The CDR3 runs 12 residues. The junction had 4 bases not matched to a gene; V was cut back by 9 bases and J by 2 bases. CDR3 sequence: CARPGQPYEQYF. CDR3 bases: TGCGCCAGGCCGGGACAGCCCTACGAGCAGTACTTC.

The CDR3 here is CASSPDGRQPQHF. As DNA, the CDR3 is TGTGCCAGCAGCCCAGATGGGAGGCAGCCCCAGCATTTT. This chain links TRBV7-2 with TRBJ1-5; no definite D call. V lost 5 bases to trimming and J lost 7 bases, with 12 bases between them. The germline CDR1 and CDR2 sequences are SGHTA and FQGNSA. This CDR3 region has 13 residues.

The chain employs TRBV30 and TRBJ1-2; possibly TRBD1 for D (5 bases). V was shortened by 0 bases and J by 6 bases, with 11 bases between the two germline ends. This CDR3 comprises 13 residues. CDR1 GTSNPN and CDR2 SVGIG come from the germline V gene (reference sequence). DNA of the CDR3: TGTGCCTGGAGTGTACGGGGGTGGGATGGCTACACCTTC. It translates to CAWSVRGWDGYTF.

The rearrangement uses TRBV5-5 and TRBJ2-2; D not certain. This CDR3 contains 11 residues. CDR1 is SGHKS and CDR2 is YYEKEE in the germline V gene (reference sequence). V was trimmed by 0 bases and J by 8 bases, leaving 2 bases between them. The CDR3 protein is CASSLAGELFF. As DNA, the CDR3 is TGTGCCAGCAGCTTGGCGGGGGAGCTGTTTTTT.

This chain joins TRBV10-3 and TRBJ2-5; 9 positions agree with TRBD1. Losses at the gene ends were 10 bases for V and 5 bases for J; bases not matched to a gene: 14. Germline lookup yields CDR1 ENHRY and CDR2 SYGVKD. The CDR3 covers 15 residues. The CDR3 loop reads CATGNGTGYTETQYF. Written as DNA, the CDR3 is TGTGCCACCGGAAACGGGACAGGGTATACTGAGACCCAGTACTTC.

The genes are TRBV7-3 and TRBJ1-2, with D perhaps matching TRBD1 (6 bases). V was pared by 3 bases and J by 8 bases, with 13 bases between. Germline V gives CDR1 SGHTA, CDR2 FQGTGA. There are 13 residues in the CDR3. The CDR3 is CASSLGQGRGYTF. CDR3 DNA: TGTGCCAGCAGCTTGGGGCAGGGGCGCGGCTACACCTTC.

The chain employs TRBV27 and TRBJ1-1; D remains ambiguous. The CDR3 has 15 amino acids. The germline V gene encodes CDR1 MNHEY and CDR2 SMNVEV (reference sequence). Between the trimmed V and J ends, which lost 8 bases and 1 base, there was a span of 17 bases. The DNA of the CDR3 is TGTGCCAGCCGAGCGGCCCTTGAAAGGAACACTGAAGCTTTCTTT. Protein: CASRAALERNTEAFF.

The genes are TRBV6-5 and TRBJ1-6; tentatively, D is TRBD1 (5 bases). The CDR3 has 15 amino acids. Per germline, CDR1 MNHEY and CDR2 SVGAGI. Trimming removed 6 bases from V and 0 bases from J, with 9 bases in between. The CDR3 protein is CASRLDSSYNSPLHF. The CDR3, as DNA: TGTGCCAGCAGATTAGACAGCTCCTATAATTCACCCCTCCACTTT.

The J gene is TRBJ1-1, the V gene TRBV11-2; no clear D. Trimming stripped 4 bases from V and 1 base from J, with 13 bases between. Germline V gene sequence: CDR1 SGHAT, CDR2 FQNNGV. CDR3 size: 15 residues. CDR3 nucleotide sequence: TGTGCCAGCAGCTCCCCCCTGCAGGCGAACACTGAAGCTTTCTTT. This gives the protein CASSSPLQANTEAFF.

The chain has TRBV6-5 and TRBJ1-5, with D unclear. Trimming removed 4 bases at V and 2 bases at J, with 9 bases between. The germline CDR1 and CDR2 sequences are MNHEY and SVGAGI. The CDR3 is made up of 14 amino acids. Here the CDR3 reads CASSSTRGNQPQHF. The CDR3 coding sequence is TGTGCCAGCAGTTCGACGAGGGGCAATCAGCCCCAGCATTTT.

This clone was picked up one time. The chain employs TRBV19 and TRBJ2-7; D gene uncertain. The CDR3 runs 13 residues. Germline assignment: CDR1 LNHDA and CDR2 SQIVND (reference sequence). Trimming took off 8 bases at V and 6 bases at J, with 17 bases between the two ends. CDR3 protein: CASRAPPSVEQYF. CDR3 coding DNA: TGTGCCAGTCGCGCCCCGCCTTCTGTCGAGCAGTACTTC.

The rearrangement uses TRBV6-5 and TRBJ2-3, with D perhaps TRBD2 (5 bases). This CDR3 is 12 amino acids long. Trimming removed 8 bases at V and 4 bases at J, with 10 bases between. In germline, CDR1 is MNHEY, CDR2 SVGAGI. CDR3: CASSERADTQYF. DNA for the CDR3: TGTGCCAGCTCGGAGAGGGCAGATACGCAGTATTTT.

The chain links TRBV6-2 or TRBV6-3 to TRBJ1-2; D is ambiguous. Looked up from germline, CDR1 is MNHEY and CDR2 is SVGEGT. The V gene lost 5 bases and the J gene lost 3 bases, with 16 bases spanning the gap. This CDR3 is 15 amino acids long. The CDR3 DNA reads TGTGCCAGCAGTATAAATCCTCGAGCTCACTATGGCTACACCTTC. Protein product: CASSINPRAHYGYTF.

The chain combines TRBV11-2 with TRBJ2-3, with D unclear. This CDR3 contains 11 residues. CDR1 is SGHAT, CDR2 FQNNGV, per germline. Between the trimmed V and J ends, which lost 8 bases and 3 bases, there was a span of 6 bases. The CDR3 loop is CASGETDTQYF. CDR3 nucleotide sequence: TGTGCCAGCGGAGAAACAGATACGCAGTATTTT.

This clone was counted a few times. This chain connects TRBV18 to TRBJ2-1, with 9 nucleotides matching TRBD1. The CDR3 is made up of 17 amino acids. Per the germline V gene, CDR1 is KGHSH and CDR2 is LQKENI. With V trimmed by 6 bases and J by 0 bases, 9 bases remained unmatched. DNA of the CDR3: TGTGCCAGCTCGCCCACAGGGGGCTACAGCTCCTACAATGAGCAGTTCTTC. This sequence encodes CASSPTGGYSSYNEQFF.

V is TRBV24-1 and J is TRBJ1-5; D is unresolved. This CDR3 has 14 amino acids. Trimming stripped 5 bases from V and 6 bases from J, with 13 bases between. Looked up from germline, CDR1 is KGHDR and CDR2 is SFDVKD. The CDR3 spells CATSAPGYSQPQHF. Written as DNA, the CDR3 is TGTGCCACCAGTGCCCCAGGTTACTCTCAGCCCCAGCATTTT.

The genes are TRBV12-5 and TRBJ2-6, with TRBD1 as a possible D gene (5 bases). Per the germline V gene, CDR1 is LGHNT and CDR2 is FRNRAP. Between the trimmed V and J ends, which lost 3 bases and 0 bases, there was a span of 9 bases. The CDR3 is made up of 16 amino acids. CDR3 amino acids: CASGLGASSGANVLTF. The CDR3 nucleotides read TGTGCTAGTGGTTTAGGGGCCTCCTCTGGGGCCAACGTCCTGACTTTC.

The V gene is TRBV10-3, the J gene TRBJ2-1, with a weak D call TRBD2 (6 bases). This CDR3 spans 15 amino acids. Germline assignment: CDR1 ENHRY and CDR2 SYGVKD. Between the trimmed V and J ends, which lost 0 bases and 7 bases, there was a span of 13 bases. The CDR3 sequence is CAISESGGQWNEQFF. In nucleotides, the CDR3 is TGTGCCATCAGTGAGTCCGGGGGTCAGTGGAATGAGCAGTTCTTC.

CDR3 nucleotides: TGTGCCAGCAGCTTAAGTGGACAGGGGTCAGAGACCCAGTACTTC. Amino acid sequence: CASSLSGQGSETQYF. The genes are TRBV7-3 and TRBJ2-5; 9 positions agree with TRBD1. Germline CDR1 is SGHTA and CDR2 is FQGTGA. The CDR3 consists of 15 residues. V was pared by 1 base and J by 4 bases, with 4 bases of the junction left unmatched. The full variable domain, rest sourced from reference TRBV7-3 and TRBJ2-5, is GAGVSQTPSNKVTEKGKYVELRCDPISGHTALYWYRQSLGQGPEFLIYFQGTGAADDSGLPNDRFFAVRPEGSVSTLKIQRTERGDSAVYLCASSLSGQGSETQYFGPGTRLLVL.

The J gene is TRBJ2-7, the V gene TRBV5-1, with 7 bases matching TRBD1. V was clipped by 1 base and J by 6 bases; unmatched bases: 10. Germline V gene sequence: CDR1 SGHRS, CDR2 YFSETQ. The length of the CDR3 is 15 residues. The CDR3 loop is CASSLSQGVPGEQYF. The CDR3 region has the DNA TGCGCCAGCAGCTTGAGTCAGGGGGTACCGGGCGAGCAGTACTTC. The whole variable domain, filled in from reference TRBV5-1 and TRBJ2-7, reads KAGVTQTPRYLIKTRGQQVTLSCSPISGHRSVSWYQQTPGQGLQFLFEYFSETQRNKGNFPGRFSGRQFSNSRSEMNVSTLELGDSALYLCASSLSQGVPGEQYFGPGTRLTVT.

V usage is TRBV2 and J usage is TRBJ2-5, with 13 bases identical to TRBD2. V was clipped by 6 bases and J by 2 bases; unmatched bases: 3. CDR3 length: 15 residues. In germline, CDR1 is SNHLY, CDR2 FYNNEI. The chain's CDR3 is CASSGLAGEQETQYF. The CDR3 DNA reads as TGTGCCAGCAGCGGACTAGCGGGGGAACAAGAGACCCAGTACTTC.

The rearrangement links TRBV3-1 (or the pseudogene TRBV3-2) to TRBJ1-2, with D perhaps matching TRBD1 (5 bases). V lost 1 base, J lost 4 bases, and 7 bases lay in between. Germline V gene data show CDR1 as LGHDT and CDR2 as YNNKEL (reference sequence). The CDR3 is 13 amino acids. The chain's CDR3 is CASSQAGLYGYTF. CDR3 in DNA: TGTGCCAGCAGCCAAGCAGGGCTCTATGGCTACACCTTC.

The chain has TRBV5-1 and TRBJ1-6, with D unclear. The CDR3 length is 16 residues. The V end was cut by 3 bases, the J end by 0 bases, with 10 bases between. Germline CDR1 reads SGHRS; CDR2 reads YFSETQ. The CDR3 loop reads CASSWSGSSYNSPLHF. The CDR3 DNA follows: TGCGCCAGCAGCTGGTCCGGGAGCTCCTATAATTCACCCCTCCACTTT. The full variable domain, rest sourced from reference TRBV5-1 and TRBJ1-6, is KAGVTQTPRYLIKTRGQQVTLSCSPISGHRSVSWYQQTPGQGLQFLFEYFSETQRNKGNFPGRFSGRQFSNSRSEMNVSTLELGDSALYLCASSWSGSSYNSPLHFGNGTRLTVT.